These 26 T cell receptor beta chains originate from one sample sequenced in a study of T cells expressing NK-cell markers (dated by TCRdb to 2018 to 2021). The library was produced with 5' RACE. TCRdb records Illumina HiSeq 2000 as the sequencer. Following reprocessing of the reads by TCRdb, the data hold one row per CDR3 protein sequence and no DNA is available. This sample's listing comprises roughly 180,000 distinct CDR3 sequences. Of the sample, around 18% is held by the ten largest clones. Input material: blood T cells: a sorted CD56 or NKG2C T cell subset, CD4+ or CD8+ T cells, or bulk PBMC T cells (not recorded which). The receptors derive from a woman between 18 and 70 years old in good health.

The rearrangement joins TRBV24-1 to TRBJ2-5; TCRdb calls TRBD2, which cannot be checked without DNA. Germline loops: CDR1 KGHDR, CDR2 SFDVKD. The CDR3 has 17 residues. The CDR3 spells CATSDNGLAGGQETQYF.

The chain links TRBV20-1 to TRBJ1-5; the TCRdb D gene call, TRBD1, has no DNA to confirm it. CDR3 length: 15 amino acids. The V gene's germline CDR1 is DFQATT and CDR2 SNEGSKA (reference sequence). The CDR3 protein is CSAMGGDYSNQPQHF.

V and J are TRBV14 and TRBJ1-4. The CDR3 covers 13 residues. Germline-derived CDR1 and CDR2 are SGHDN and FVKESK. The CDR3 sequence: CASSQVPGGKLFF.

The chain's CDR3 is CASSEGTGRTDTQYF. The rearrangement links TRBV5-1 to TRBJ2-3; TCRdb indicates TRBD1, and absent DNA this call remains unverified. CDR3 length: 15 residues. Germline V lookup: CDR1 SGHRS, CDR2 YFSETQ. The variable domain in full, completed from reference TRBV5-1 and TRBJ2-3, reads KAGVTQTPRYLIKTRGQQVTLSCSPISGHRSVSWYQQTPGQGLQFLFEYFSETQRNKGNFPGRFSGRQFSNSRSEMNVSTLELGDSALYLCASSEGTGRTDTQYFGPGTRLTVL.

The chain carries TRBV12-3 or TRBV12-4 and TRBJ2-1. The CDR3 consists of 11 residues. The CDR3 sequence: CASSFLGEQFF.

The chain carries TRBV7-8 and TRBJ2-2; checking the TCRdb D call of TRBD2 is not possible without DNA. Looked up from germline, CDR1 is SGHVS and CDR2 is FQNEAQ. The CDR3 is 16 residues long. The chain's CDR3 is CASSFGLAGITGELFF.

This rearrangement joins TRBV14 to TRBJ1-3; TCRdb names TRBD1, which stays unverified in the absence of DNA. This CDR3 spans 17 amino acids. Germline values: CDR1 SGHDN, CDR2 FVKESK. CDR3: CASSRGTGGLSGNTIYF.

The chain couples TRBV7-3 to TRBJ2-1; TCRdb picks TRBD2, but there is no DNA to check that call. CDR1 is SGHTA, CDR2 FQGTGA, per germline. The CDR3 runs 17 residues. The CDR3 reads CASSLKGDGSSYNEQFF.

This chain connects TRBV3-1 to TRBJ2-5; with no DNA, the TCRdb D assignment of TRBD1 cannot be verified. The CDR3 runs to 15 residues. Germline CDR1 is LGHDT and CDR2 is YNNKEL (reference sequence). The CDR3 reads CASSLGTGYLETQYF.

The genes are TRBV5-1 and TRBJ1-1; TCRdb's D call of TRBD1 is untestable without DNA. Germline loops: CDR1 SGHRS, CDR2 YFSETQ. CDR3 length equals 15 residues. The CDR3: CASSGGQGGDTEAFF.

The chain combines TRBV25-1 with TRBJ2-1; the D call of TRBD1 rests on TCRdb alone, since no DNA is present to check it. There are 19 residues in the CDR3. Germline V CDR1 and CDR2: MGHDK, SYGVNS. This CDR3 is CASSKGGTGGRGSYNEQFF.

The rearrangement joins TRBV5-1 to TRBJ2-7. The germline V gene has CDR1 SGHRS and CDR2 YFSETQ. The CDR3 covers 13 residues. The CDR3 loop reads CASSWGISYEQYF.

The rearrangement uses TRBV7-2 and TRBJ1-2; TCRdb's D call of TRBD1 is untestable without DNA. Germline V gene lookup returns CDR1 SGHTA and CDR2 FQGNSA. The CDR3 length is 13 residues. The CDR3 protein is CASFGDSPYGYTF.

Measured by frequency, this clonotype is medium-sized. The V and J genes are TRBV10-3 and TRBJ2-2. The CDR3 covers 14 residues. CDR1 and CDR2 (germline): ENHRY, SYGVKD. CDR3 sequence: CAVRSSPSTGELFF.

This chain connects TRBV12-3 or TRBV12-4 to TRBJ1-6; TCRdb returns TRBD1, unconfirmable since there is no DNA. The CDR3 contains 14 residues. This chain's CDR3 is CASSLGTTGSPLHF.

This chain joins TRBV5-5 and TRBJ2-4; with no DNA, the TCRdb D assignment of TRBD1 cannot be verified. Germline-derived CDR1 and CDR2 are SGHKS and YYEKEE (reference sequence). This CDR3 contains 15 residues. The CDR3 sequence: CASRLTGVAKNIQYF.

This chain connects TRBV7-9 to TRBJ2-3; TCRdb selects TRBD1, and the lack of DNA leaves this call unchecked. The CDR3 runs 15 residues. CDR1 is SEHNR and CDR2 is FQNEAQ in the germline V gene (reference sequence). The chain's CDR3 is CASSLADRTTDTQYF.

The chain carries TRBV12-3 or TRBV12-4 and TRBJ2-7. This CDR3 is 13 amino acids long. The CDR3 loop reads CASSLSGTYEQYF.

V is TRBV29-1 and J is TRBJ2-2. CDR1 and CDR2 from the germline V gene are SQVTM and ANQGSEA. The CDR3 totals 13 residues. This chain's CDR3 is CSVSRATTGELFF.

V gene TRBV6-2 or TRBV6-3 combines with J gene TRBJ2-7; the TRBD1 assignment by TCRdb is unverifiable without DNA. Germline V gene data show CDR1 as MNHEY and CDR2 as SVGEGT. The CDR3 covers 14 residues. CDR3 sequence reads: CASSYRAPSYEQYF.

The chain is built from TRBV20-1 and TRBJ2-5; TCRdb lists TRBD2, though no DNA is available to test this call. CDR1 is DFQATT and CDR2 is SNEGSKA in the germline V gene (reference sequence). This CDR3 has 12 amino acids. The CDR3 sequence is CSVAGLSETQYF.

The chain recombines TRBV10-3 with TRBJ2-1; lacking DNA, the TRBD2 call made by TCRdb goes unchecked. Germline-derived CDR1 and CDR2 are ENHRY and SYGVKD. This CDR3 contains 13 residues. The CDR3 is CAISESGEGLEFF.

The V call is TRBV2, the J call TRBJ2-3; TCRdb's D gene call, TRBD2, goes unchecked for lack of DNA. CDR1 and CDR2 from the germline V gene are SNHLY and FYNNEI. The CDR3 sequence is 18 residues long. The CDR3 loop is CASTPTRGGAIRGDTQYF.

The chain has TRBV5-1 and TRBJ2-2; TCRdb proposes TRBD2, but this gene call is untestable without DNA. This CDR3 comprises 17 residues. Germline V gene sequence: CDR1 SGHRS, CDR2 YFSETQ. CDR3 region: CASSLAVAGRRAGELFF.

The gene calls are TRBV29-1 and TRBJ2-7. Germline CDR1 reads SQVTM; CDR2 reads ANQGSEA. This CDR3 comprises 15 residues. The chain's CDR3 is CSVEDRGRSIYEQYF.

The rearrangement links TRBV2 to TRBJ2-3; the TCRdb call, TRBD2, lacks DNA for checking. The CDR3 totals 15 residues. The V gene's germline CDR1 is SNHLY and CDR2 FYNNEI. CDR3 loop: CASSSSGGSTDTQYF.